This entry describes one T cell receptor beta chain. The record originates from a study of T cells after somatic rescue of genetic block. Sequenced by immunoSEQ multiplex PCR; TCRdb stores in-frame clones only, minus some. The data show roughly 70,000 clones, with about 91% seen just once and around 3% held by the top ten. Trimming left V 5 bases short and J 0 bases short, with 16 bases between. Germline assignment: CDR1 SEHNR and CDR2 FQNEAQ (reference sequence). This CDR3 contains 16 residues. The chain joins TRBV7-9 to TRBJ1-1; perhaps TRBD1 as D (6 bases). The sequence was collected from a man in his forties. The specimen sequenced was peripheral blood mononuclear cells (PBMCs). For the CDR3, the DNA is TGTGCCAGCAGCCAAGGCCGGACAGCCATGAACACTGAAGCTTTCTTT. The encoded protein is CASSQGRTAMNTEAFF.